What follows are 12 T cell receptor beta chains derived from one specimen sequenced in a study of shared clonotypes between healthy human individuals. The repertoire was sequenced with immunoSEQ multiplex PCR; TCRdb's copy has only in-frame clones and lacks some. This table holds 2.3 million or so clones, roughly 93% found once. Sequencing was carried out using naive CD4+ T cells from PBMCs. Subset reported: CD45RA+ positively selected. These receptors all stem from a man aged 18 to 30 in good health. Some clones in this sample may be carry-over from other donors' samples.

The V call is TRBV9, the J call TRBJ2-1; 9 nucleotides align to TRBD2. Germline CDR1 reads SGDLS; CDR2 reads YYNGEE. V shed 5 bases and J 1 base; nucleotides not matched to a gene: 7. This CDR3 spans 16 amino acids. The chain's CDR3 is CASSPHSGRSYNEQFF. The CDR3, as DNA: TGTGCCAGCAGTCCCCATAGCGGGAGATCCTACAATGAGCAGTTCTTC. Looking up the rest from reference TRBV9 and TRBJ2-1 gives the full variable domain: DSGVTQTPKHLITATGQRVTLRCSPRSGDLSVYWYQQSLDQGLQFLIQYYNGEERAKGNILERFSAQQFPDLHSELNLSSLELGDSALYFCASSPHSGRSYNEQFFGPGTRLTVL.

The chain joins TRBV27 to TRBJ2-3; D not resolved. Germline assignment: CDR1 MNHEY and CDR2 SMNVEV (reference sequence). Deletions cut 7 bases from V and 6 bases from J, with 14 bases between. The CDR3 contains 13 residues. CDR3 sequence reads: CASTSTVGDTQYF. CDR3 nucleotide sequence: TGTGCCAGCACTTCCACCGTCGGGGATACGCAGTATTTT.

This chain connects TRBV2 to TRBJ1-1; the D gene is possibly TRBD1 (5 bases). CDR3 length equals 13 residues. Between the trimmed V and J ends, which lost 7 bases and 5 bases, there was a span of 14 bases. Germline CDR1 SNHLY, CDR2 FYNNEI. The DNA of the CDR3 is TGTGCCAGCAAAGGGACCCGGGGTACTGAAGCTTTCTTT. It translates to CASKGTRGTEAFF.

This clone was recorded once. V usage is TRBV30 and J usage is TRBJ1-5; tentative D call: TRBD1 (5 bases). The V gene's germline CDR1 is GTSNPN and CDR2 SVGIG (reference sequence). The CDR3 sequence is 13 residues long. V was cut by 2 bases and J by 3 bases, with 8 bases left in between. The CDR3, as DNA: TGTGCCTGGAGTCGACAGCTCAATCAGCCCCAGCATTTT. It encodes CAWSRQLNQPQHF.

The chain employs TRBV7-3 and TRBJ2-1; no reliable D call. Germline V gene lookup returns CDR1 SGHTA and CDR2 FQGTGA. Trimming removed 4 bases at V and 0 bases at J, with 10 bases between. The CDR3 extends over 15 amino acids. CDR3 region: CASSSNPSSYNEQFF. In DNA, the CDR3 is TGTGCCAGCAGCTCGAACCCTAGCTCCTACAATGAGCAGTTCTTC.

This chain uses TRBV4-3 with TRBJ2-1, with D perhaps TRBD2 (6 bases). CDR3 length equals 16 residues. V dropped 0 bases and J dropped 6 bases, with 15 bases sitting between them. CDR1 is LGHNA and CDR2 is YSLEER in the germline V gene. CDR3 DNA: TGCGCCAGCAGCCAAGATATGACGGGAGTGGGCAATGAGCAGTTCTTC. The encoded protein is CASSQDMTGVGNEQFF.

Notes on this clone: The same CDR3 arises from other DNA sequences in this sample as well. J is TRBJ2-1 and V is TRBV28; 10 nucleotides agree with TRBD2. This CDR3 has 15 residues. Trimming cost V 6 bases and J 0 bases; bases outside gene matches: 2. CDR1 is MDHEN and CDR2 is SYDVKM in the germline V gene. CDR3 nucleotides: TGTGCCAGCAGGTTAGCGGGAGGCTCCTACAATGAGCAGTTCTTC. Amino acids: CASRLAGGSYNEQFF.

Points on this clone: This CDR3 is also generated by other DNA sequences in the sample. Here the CDR3 reads CASSRTSGSYEQYF. The CDR3 DNA is TGTGCCAGCAGTAGAACTAGCGGCTCCTACGAGCAGTACTTC. J is TRBJ2-7 and V is TRBV6-1; 8 nucleotides match TRBD2. The V gene's germline CDR1 is MNHNS and CDR2 SASEGT. V lost 5 bases to trimming and J lost 0 bases; unmatched junction nucleotides: 3. This CDR3 is built from 14 residues.

CDR3: CASSLERDGEQYF. DNA of the CDR3: TGTGCCAGCAGCTTAGAAAGGGATGGGGAGCAGTACTTC. This chain uses TRBV11-3 with TRBJ2-7; D remains ambiguous. From germline, CDR1 is SGHNT and CDR2 YENEEA. V lost 0 bases and J lost 7, with 10 bases in between. CDR3 length: 13 residues.

As regards this clone: Other DNA sequences from this sample encode an identical CDR3 as well. The CDR3 spells CASSSGPTEAFF. The CDR3 DNA sequence: TGTGCCAGCAGCTCGGGCCCCACTGAAGCTTTCTTT. The chain combines TRBV5-6 with TRBJ1-1; unclear D gene. The V gene's germline CDR1 is SGHDT and CDR2 YYEEEE. This CDR3 is 12 amino acids long. V was shortened by 3 bases and J by 4 bases, with 7 bases between the two germline ends.

The chain couples TRBV7-8 to TRBJ2-7; perhaps TRBD1 as D (7 bases). The CDR3 is made up of 16 amino acids. Trimming pared 2 bases from V and 6 bases from J, leaving 20 bases between. Germline V gives CDR1 SGHVS, CDR2 FQNEAQ. CDR3 sequence reads: CASSLSPISGGGEQYF. For the CDR3, the DNA is TGTGCCAGCAGCTTAAGCCCCATCTCAGGGGGAGGCGAGCAGTACTTC.

The CDR3 sequence: CASSFRRGAETQYF. The DNA for the CDR3 is TGTGCCAGCAGTTTTCGGCGAGGGGCAGAGACCCAGTACTTC. This chain joins TRBV28 and TRBJ2-5, with D possibly called TRBD1 or TRBD2 (5 bases each). Germline assignment: CDR1 MDHEN and CDR2 SYDVKM. The CDR3 is made up of 14 amino acids. V lost 3 bases to trimming and J lost 4 bases, with 12 bases between them.